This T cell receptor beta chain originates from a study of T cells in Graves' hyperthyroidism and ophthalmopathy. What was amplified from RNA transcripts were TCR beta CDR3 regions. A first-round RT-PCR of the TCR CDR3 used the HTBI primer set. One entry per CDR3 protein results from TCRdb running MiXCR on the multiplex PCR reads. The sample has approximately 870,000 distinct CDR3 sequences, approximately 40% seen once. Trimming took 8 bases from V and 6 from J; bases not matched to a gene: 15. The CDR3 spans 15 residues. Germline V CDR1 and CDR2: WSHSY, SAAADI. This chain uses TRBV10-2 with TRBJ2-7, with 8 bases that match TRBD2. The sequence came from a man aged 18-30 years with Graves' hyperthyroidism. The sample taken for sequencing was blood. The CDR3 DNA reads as TGCGCCAGCTCACCTGAGGCTAGCGGGCTCTCCGAGCAGTACTTC. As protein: CASSPEASGLSEQYF.